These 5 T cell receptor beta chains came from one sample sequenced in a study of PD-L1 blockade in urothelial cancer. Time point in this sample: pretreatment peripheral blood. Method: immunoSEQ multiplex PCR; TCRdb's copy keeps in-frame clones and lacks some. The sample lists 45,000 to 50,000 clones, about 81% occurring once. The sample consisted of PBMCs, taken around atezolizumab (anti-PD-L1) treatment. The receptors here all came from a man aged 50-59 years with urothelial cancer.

CDR3 coding DNA: TGTGCCAGCAGTTTATCGGGGGGGTACGAGCAGTACTTC. Translating gives CASSLSGGYEQYF. This rearrangement joins TRBV27 to TRBJ2-7, with TRBD2 matching 7 bases. The CDR3 length is 13 residues. Germline V gives CDR1 MNHEY, CDR2 SMNVEV (reference sequence). Unmatched junction bases numbered 0, after V lost 0 bases and J lost 4 bases.

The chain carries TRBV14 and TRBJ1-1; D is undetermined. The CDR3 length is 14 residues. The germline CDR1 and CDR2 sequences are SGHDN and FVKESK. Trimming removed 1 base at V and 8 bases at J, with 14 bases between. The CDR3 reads CASSQVSRLKEAFF. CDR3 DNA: TGTGCCAGCAGCCAAGTATCGAGACTTAAGGAAGCTTTCTTT.

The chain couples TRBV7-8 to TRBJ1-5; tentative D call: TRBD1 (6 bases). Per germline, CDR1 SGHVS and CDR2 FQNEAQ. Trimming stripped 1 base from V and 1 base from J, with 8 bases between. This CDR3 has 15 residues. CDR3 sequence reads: CASSLVTGSNQPQHF. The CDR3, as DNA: TGTGCCAGCAGCTTAGTAACAGGGAGCAATCAGCCCCAGCATTTT.

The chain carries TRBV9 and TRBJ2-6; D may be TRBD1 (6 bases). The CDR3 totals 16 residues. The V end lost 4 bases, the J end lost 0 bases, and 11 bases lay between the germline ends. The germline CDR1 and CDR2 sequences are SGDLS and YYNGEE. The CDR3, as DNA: TGTGCCAGCAGCCCCCAGGGGCCCTCTGGGGCCAACGTCCTGACTTTC. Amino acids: CASSPQGPSGANVLTF.

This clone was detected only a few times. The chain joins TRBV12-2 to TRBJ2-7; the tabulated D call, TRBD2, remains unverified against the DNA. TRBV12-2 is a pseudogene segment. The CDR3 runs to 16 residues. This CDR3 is CASRSPGEGANHEQYF. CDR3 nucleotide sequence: TGTGCAAGTCGCTCCCCGGGGGAGGGAGCTAACCACGAGCAGTACTTC.